One and the same sample provided the 31 T cell receptor beta chains below, sequenced in a study of blood T cell repertoires in COVID-19. Repertoires were generated with immunoSEQ multiplex PCR, while TCRdb's copy carries only in-frame clones and drops some. There are about 84,000 clones in the sample; about 82% occur only once, and around a sixth lies in the top ten. The material sequenced was peripheral blood. The origin of the receptors is a woman of 80 years or more with acute or convalescent COVID-19.

This clone occurred a few times. The chain combines TRBV11-3 with TRBJ1-3, with a weak D call TRBD1 (5 bases). Trimming pared 6 bases from V and 4 bases from J, leaving 13 bases between. Germline CDR1 SGHNT, CDR2 YENEEA. CDR3 length: 14 residues. Here the CDR3 reads CASRLTGDGNTIYF. CDR3 nucleotide sequence: TGTGCCAGCAGATTGACGGGGGACGGAAACACCATATATTTT.

This sequence joins TRBV28 and TRBJ1-5; the D is unclear. The CDR3 spans 12 residues. V was trimmed by 8 bases and J by 6 bases, leaving 11 bases between them. CDR1 and CDR2 from the germline V gene are MDHEN and SYDVKM. Here the CDR3 reads CASQAGSQPQHF. The CDR3 DNA reads as TGTGCCAGCCAAGCGGGGTCTCAGCCCCAGCATTTT.

The chain combines TRBV9 with TRBJ2-2; D may be TRBD1 (7 bases). This CDR3 is built from 15 residues. The V gene lost 3 bases and the J gene lost 6 bases, with 15 bases spanning the gap. Per the germline V gene, CDR1 is SGDLS and CDR2 is YYNGEE. The CDR3 bases are TGTGCCAGCAGCGGTCACAGGGGAGGCGCCGGGGAGCTGTTTTTT. Translated, it gives CASSGHRGGAGELFF.

This clone was found once. J is TRBJ1-2 and V is TRBV4-3, with no clear D. The CDR3 has 14 residues. V was shortened by 0 bases and J by 4 bases, with 9 bases between the two germline ends. CDR1 and CDR2 (germline): LGHNA, YSLEER. This chain's CDR3 is CASSQEHSIYGYTF. The CDR3 nucleotides are TGCGCCAGCAGCCAAGAGCACAGCATCTATGGCTACACCTTC.

V and J are TRBV10-3 and TRBJ1-2; D is perhaps TRBD1 (5 bases). V was trimmed by 6 bases and J by 7 bases, leaving 15 bases between them. Germline CDR1 is ENHRY and CDR2 is SYGVKD. The CDR3 length is 13 residues. CDR3 DNA sequence: TGTGCCATCAGGTCGGAGACAGCGCCTGGCTACACCTTC. Protein sequence: CAIRSETAPGYTF.

This chain uses TRBV3-1 (or the pseudogene TRBV3-2) with TRBJ2-5; D is unresolved. CDR3 length: 13 amino acids. Germline CDR1 and CDR2: LGHDT and YNNKEL (reference sequence). The V and J ends lost 0 bases and 4 bases respectively, with 6 bases between them. CDR3: CASSQDSRETQYF. The CDR3 coding sequence is TGTGCCAGCAGCCAAGATAGCAGAGAGACCCAGTACTTC.

This chain links TRBV19 with TRBJ1-2; D call uncertain. The CDR3 spans 13 residues. V was pared by 6 bases and J by 0 bases, with 8 bases between. CDR1 is LNHDA, CDR2 SQIVND, per germline (reference sequence). The CDR3 region has the DNA TGTGCCAGTAGGGTGGGAGCTAACTATGGCTACACCTTC. Translating gives CASRVGANYGYTF.

V gene TRBV15 combines with J gene TRBJ1-3; weak D call: TRBD1 (5 bases). Trimming removed 1 base at V and 0 bases at J, with 13 bases between. The CDR3 totals 17 residues. CDR1 and CDR2 (germline): LNHNV, YYDKDF (reference sequence). CDR3 bases: TGTGCCACCAGCAGAGTCGAAGGGGCAGGCTCTGGAAACACCATATATTTT. Its translation is CATSRVEGAGSGNTIYF.

This chain links TRBV3-1 (or the pseudogene TRBV3-2) with TRBJ2-2, with 9 bases aligning to TRBD2. Germline V gene data show CDR1 as LGHDT and CDR2 as YNNKEL (reference sequence). Germline trimming cut 4 bases from V and 5 bases from J; bases unmatched to any gene: 5. CDR3 length equals 15 residues. The CDR3 nucleotides are TGTGCCAGCAGCCGCAGCGGGGGGTGGACCGGGGAGCTGTTTTTT. Translated: CASSRSGGWTGELFF.

This clone was counted a few times. The gene calls are TRBV3-1 (or the pseudogene TRBV3-2) and TRBJ2-3; 13 bases fit TRBD2. Germline CDR1 and CDR2: LGHDT and YNNKEL (reference sequence). J was trimmed by 4 bases and V by 4 bases; bases with no gene match: 2. The CDR3 covers 15 residues. The CDR3 DNA reads TGTGCCAGCAGCCCGACTAGCGGGGGGTCAGATACGCAGTATTTT. Its translation is CASSPTSGGSDTQYF.

This clone occurred a few times. This sequence joins TRBV14 and TRBJ2-3; 12 bases fit TRBD2. From germline, CDR1 is SGHDN and CDR2 FVKESK. The CDR3 length is 16 residues. The J segment lost 5 bases and the V segment lost 3 bases, leaving 6 bases of the junction unmatched. The CDR3 loop reads CASSHWTSGAGDTQYF. The CDR3 DNA sequence: TGTGCCAGCAGCCATTGGACTAGCGGGGCAGGAGATACGCAGTATTTT.

This chain connects TRBV6-5 to TRBJ1-2; a possible D gene is TRBD1 (6 bases). V gave up 2 bases and J gave up 2 bases, with 12 bases separating them. Germline V gene lookup returns CDR1 MNHEY and CDR2 SVGAGI. This CDR3 contains 15 residues. In DNA, the CDR3 is TGTGCCAGCAGTTACCACAGGGTTTCGAACTATGGCTACACCTTC. Translating it yields CASSYHRVSNYGYTF.

V gene TRBV18 combines with J gene TRBJ2-7; TRBD1 agrees at 7 bases. This CDR3 region has 17 residues. V lost 3 bases and J lost 0; bases outside the gene matches: 11. CDR1 is KGHSH, CDR2 LQKENI, per germline. CDR3 nucleotide sequence: TGTGCCAGCTCACCGGTTGGGGGACAGCATATCTCCTACGAGCAGTACTTC. Translation gives CASSPVGGQHISYEQYF.

V is TRBV2 and J is TRBJ1-2; no clear D gene. The CDR3 is 15 amino acids. Germline V gene data show CDR1 as SNHLY and CDR2 as FYNNEI. V lost 7 bases, J lost 0 bases, and 15 bases lay in between. The CDR3 DNA sequence: TGTGCCAGCAATCTTGGACTGCTAGCTAACTATGGCTACACCTTC. Residues: CASNLGLLANYGYTF.

The V call is TRBV30, the J call TRBJ2-7; TRBD1 agrees at 8 bases. V dropped 4 bases and J dropped 6; count of bases not matched to a gene: 14. Germline CDR1 is GTSNPN and CDR2 is SVGIG (reference sequence). The CDR3 spans 15 residues. This CDR3 is CAWTDRRGLRGEQYF. The CDR3 DNA follows: TGTGCCTGGACAGACCGCAGGGGGCTCCGTGGCGAGCAGTACTTC.

The V call is TRBV6-1, the J call TRBJ1-2; D might be TRBD1 (6 bases). Germline V gene sequence: CDR1 MNHNS, CDR2 SASEGT. V shed 5 bases and J shed 6 bases, with 13 bases lying between them. This CDR3 has 13 amino acids. The CDR3 DNA follows: TGTGCCAGCAGTTATACCAGGGGCGATGGCTACACCTTC. This sequence encodes CASSYTRGDGYTF.

This clone was observed a single time. The gene calls are TRBV24-1 and TRBJ1-2; D is perhaps TRBD1 (6 bases). This CDR3 spans 13 amino acids. Looked up from germline, CDR1 is KGHDR and CDR2 is SFDVKD. V lost 2 bases, J lost 8 bases, and 11 bases lay in between. DNA of the CDR3: TGTGCCACCAGTGATTCTCAGACAGGCGGCTACACCTTC. Its protein is CATSDSQTGGYTF.

The J gene is TRBJ2-5, the V gene TRBV5-1, with D perhaps TRBD1 (6 bases). V was cut by 7 bases and J by 1 base, with 11 bases left in between. This CDR3 comprises 13 residues. Germline CDR1 is SGHRS and CDR2 is YFSETQ. The CDR3 DNA sequence: TGCGCCAGCCAACTACAGGGCCAAGAGACCCAGTACTTC. Its translation is CASQLQGQETQYF.

This sequence joins TRBV3-1 (or the pseudogene TRBV3-2) and TRBJ1-1, with TRBD1 identical over 8 bases. After removal of 2 bases from V and 1 base from J, the junction contained 6 bases not matched to a gene. Germline-derived CDR1 and CDR2 are LGHDT and YNNKEL (reference sequence). The CDR3 consists of 16 residues. CDR3 sequence: CASSQSGGRRNTEAFF. CDR3 sequence (DNA): TGTGCCAGCAGCCAATCAGGGGGCCGGAGGAACACTGAAGCTTTCTTT.

This chain joins TRBV30 and TRBJ1-2; D gene ambiguous. V lost 6 bases and J 4 bases, leaving 15 bases between the germline ends. Germline loops: CDR1 GTSNPN, CDR2 SVGIG (reference sequence). This CDR3 region has 13 residues. In DNA form, the CDR3 reads TGTGCCTGTTCTGGGCCGGCGGGCTATGGCTACACCTTC. Residues: CACSGPAGYGYTF.

CDR3 sequence: CASSDRVVLLDEKLFF. As DNA, the CDR3 is TGTGCCAGCTCGGACAGGGTTGTTCTTCTGGATGAAAAACTGTTTTTT. The chain couples TRBV2 to TRBJ1-4; 8 bases fit TRBD1. Trimming at V came to 8 bases and at J to 6 bases, leaving 14 bases not matched to a gene. The germline gives CDR1 SNHLY, CDR2 FYNNEI. CDR3 length: 16 amino acids.

The V gene is TRBV24-1, the J gene TRBJ2-5; 8 positions agree with TRBD1. The trim removed 7 bases at V and 4 bases at J, leaving 10 bases unmatched. This CDR3 spans 15 amino acids. Germline lookup yields CDR1 KGHDR and CDR2 SFDVKD. This CDR3 is CATSPRDRFTETQYF. The CDR3 DNA sequence: TGTGCCACCAGCCCCCGGGACAGGTTTACAGAGACCCAGTACTTC.

The CDR3 DNA sequence: TGTGCCAGCAGGGACAGGGGGCCTACAGATACGCAGTATTTT. Encoded protein: CASRDRGPTDTQYF. The rearrangement joins TRBV6-5 to TRBJ2-3; 11 nucleotides align to TRBD1. From germline, CDR1 is MNHEY and CDR2 SVGAGI. CDR3 length: 14 amino acids. The J segment lost 3 bases and the V segment lost 6 bases, leaving 2 bases of the junction unmatched.

The CDR3 region is CASSDTRGLDTGELFF. As DNA, the CDR3 is TGTGCCAGCAGTGACACCAGGGGGCTCGACACCGGGGAGCTGTTTTTT. The chain couples TRBV6-4 to TRBJ2-2, with 8 bases that match TRBD1. The germline gives CDR1 MRHNA, CDR2 SNTAGT. The CDR3 is 16 residues long. The V gene end was trimmed by 2 bases and the J gene end by 3 bases; junction bases not matched to a gene: 5.

V is TRBV9 and J is TRBJ2-1, with 10 bases matching TRBD1. Germline V lookup: CDR1 SGDLS, CDR2 YYNGEE. V lost 4 bases to trimming and J lost 6 bases; unmatched junction nucleotides: 7. CDR3 length: 15 amino acids. CDR3 loop: CASSPRQGAINEQFF. CDR3 DNA sequence: TGTGCCAGCAGCCCCCGACAGGGGGCTATCAATGAGCAGTTCTTC.

The V gene is TRBV25-1, the J gene TRBJ1-5, with D possibly TRBD1 on 6 matching bases. CDR1 and CDR2 from the germline V gene are MGHDK and SYGVNS. This CDR3 is 15 amino acids long. V dropped 6 bases and J dropped 2 bases, with 14 bases sitting between them. The CDR3 is CASSVRGFGNQPQHF. DNA for the CDR3: TGTGCCAGCAGCGTCAGGGGATTTGGCAATCAGCCCCAGCATTTT.

The chain is built from TRBV4-1 and TRBJ1-2; possibly TRBD1 for D (6 bases). This CDR3 contains 15 residues. Trimming removed 3 bases from V and 5 bases from J, with 16 bases in between. Germline values: CDR1 MGHRA, CDR2 YSYEKL. DNA of the CDR3: TGCGCCAGCAGCCAGGACAGCACATTCTTGTATGGCTACACCTTC. Its translation: CASSQDSTFLYGYTF.

The J gene is TRBJ1-4, the V gene TRBV7-6; 7 bases agree with TRBD1. The germline CDR1 and CDR2 sequences are SGHVS and FNYEAQ. The CDR3 length is 17 residues. V shed 5 bases, J shed 4 bases, and the junction held 13 bases outside the gene matches. The CDR3 sequence is CASSPIPRTGLNEKLFF. The CDR3 coding sequence is TGTGCCAGCAGCCCAATCCCGAGGACAGGACTTAATGAAAAACTGTTTTTT.

The chain employs TRBV5-4 and TRBJ2-2; TRBD2 is a possible D gene (6 bases). CDR1 SGHNT and CDR2 YYREEE come from the germline V gene (reference sequence). Between the trimmed V and J ends, which lost 7 bases and 0 bases, there was a span of 22 bases. The CDR3 totals 18 residues. CDR3 sequence: CASSGALTGVANTGELFF. The DNA of the CDR3 is TGTGCCAGCTCCGGAGCCCTCACGGGGGTCGCGAACACCGGGGAGCTGTTTTTT.

The V gene is TRBV10-1, the J gene TRBJ2-3; D perhaps matches TRBD2 (6 bases). This CDR3 is built from 15 residues. V was cut by 6 bases and J by 1 base, with 14 bases left in between. CDR1 and CDR2 from the germline V gene are WNHNN and SYGVQD (reference sequence). As DNA, the CDR3 is TGCGCCAGCAGGGAGGGACTCCACGGCACAGATACGCAGTATTTT. It specifies CASREGLHGTDTQYF.

The chain carries TRBV7-6 and TRBJ1-2; 7 nucleotides line up with TRBD1. CDR1 and CDR2 (germline): SGHVS, FNYEAQ. With 3 bases clipped from V and 2 bases from J, the junction kept 6 bases outside the gene matches. CDR3 length: 15 amino acids. As DNA, the CDR3 is TGTGCCAGCAGCTTGGGGGACAGCCAAAACTATGGCTACACCTTC. It codes for CASSLGDSQNYGYTF.